These 23 T cell receptor beta chains came from one sample sequenced in a study of PD-1 blockade in classical Hodgkin lymphoma. Stated time point: cycle 4 day 1 (C4D1), after five to seven weeks of nivolumab. With no exception, relapse followed autologous stem cell transplantation in all patients, and brentuximab vedotin exposure varied. Purified CD4+ T cells were obtained from thawed PBMCs through magnetic negative selection. The data were produced by immunoSEQ multiplex PCR, yet TCRdb's version contains in-frame clones alone and is incomplete. The sample lists under 5,000 clones; roughly three quarters were seen once. This specimen consisted of CD4+ T cells from blood, obtained before the fourth cycle of nivolumab. All receptors come from a human donor with classical Hodgkin lymphoma.

The chain links TRBV6-6 to TRBJ1-4, with D possibly matching TRBD1 (5 bases). Per the germline V gene, CDR1 is MNHNY and CDR2 is SVGAGI (reference sequence). Trimming took 8 bases from V and 12 from J, leaving 22 bases between them. The CDR3 covers 14 residues. For the CDR3, the DNA is TGTGCCAGCCTTCAGGGTCGGATCCTCGGGGAACTGTTTTTT. It translates to CASLQGRILGELFF.

Comment on this clone: The same CDR3 can be traced to other DNA sequences in this sample. V and J are TRBV28 and TRBJ2-7; 8 bases match TRBD1. The CDR3 sequence is 15 residues long. Per germline, CDR1 MDHEN and CDR2 SYDVKM. After removal of 6 bases from V and 7 bases from J, the junction contained 14 bases not matched to a gene. Here the CDR3 DNA reads TGTGCCAGCAGGGGCGCCGGACAGGGTGGTAAGGAGCAGTACTTC. Its protein product is CASRGAGQGGKEQYF.

This chain links TRBV5-4 with TRBJ2-7, with D perhaps matching TRBD1 (5 bases). Germline values: CDR1 SGHNT, CDR2 YYREEE (reference sequence). CDR3 length: 14 residues. Trimming stripped 2 bases from V and 2 bases from J, with 11 bases between. The CDR3 reads CASSFQDRTYEQYF. CDR3 sequence (DNA): TGTGCCAGCAGCTTTCAAGACAGAACCTACGAGCAGTACTTC.

The V and J genes are TRBV4-1 and TRBJ1-1, with 9 bases lining up with TRBD1. Germline CDR1 is MGHRA and CDR2 is YSYEKL. The junction had 4 bases not matched to a gene; V was cut back by 4 bases and J by 4 bases. The length of the CDR3 is 14 residues. CDR3 residues: CASSRQGVTTEAFF. CDR3 nucleotides: TGCGCCAGCAGCCGACAGGGGGTGACCACTGAAGCTTTCTTT.

The rearrangement joins TRBV7-9 to TRBJ2-7, with 8 nucleotides matching TRBD1. The CDR3 loop spans 14 amino acids. The germline V gene has CDR1 SEHNR and CDR2 FQNEAQ (reference sequence). J gave up 6 bases and V 2 bases, and 6 bases lay outside the gene matches. The CDR3 sequence: CASSLSPTGGEQYF. Here the CDR3 DNA reads TGTGCCAGCAGCTTATCCCCTACAGGGGGCGAGCAGTACTTC.

The V call is TRBV6-5, the J call TRBJ1-2; 7 bases match TRBD1. This CDR3 comprises 13 residues. Germline V gene sequence: CDR1 MNHEY, CDR2 SVGAGI. V lost 5 bases, J lost 2 bases, and 2 bases stayed unmatched. CDR3 sequence: CASSPTGNYGYTF. The CDR3 DNA reads as TGTGCCAGCAGTCCGACAGGGAACTATGGCTACACCTTC.

The table lists this clone with a few counts. The rearrangement links TRBV7-6 to TRBJ1-1, with 8 bases that match TRBD1. Germline CDR1 SGHVS, CDR2 FNYEAQ. With V trimmed by 5 bases and J by 5 bases, 13 bases remained unmatched. CDR3 length: 16 amino acids. The chain's CDR3 is CASSPGQGGGSTEAFF. CDR3 DNA sequence: TGTGCCAGCAGCCCCGGACAGGGCGGGGGAAGTACTGAAGCTTTCTTT.

V gene TRBV7-9 combines with J gene TRBJ2-1, with 9 bases fitting TRBD2. Germline V gene data show CDR1 as SEHNR and CDR2 as FQNEAQ (reference sequence). With 6 bases clipped from V and 2 bases from J, the junction kept 11 bases outside the gene matches. The CDR3 consists of 17 residues. Here the CDR3 DNA reads TGTGCCAGCAGAACCCCAGCGGGGGGTTCAACCTACAATGAGCAGTTCTTC. It encodes CASRTPAGGSTYNEQFF. Drawing the rest from reference TRBV7-9 and TRBJ2-1, the complete variable domain is DTGVSQNPRHKITKRGQNVTFRCDPISEHNRLYWYRQTLGQGPEFLTYFQNEAQLEKSRLLSDRFSAERPKGSFSTLEIQRTEQGDSAMYLCASRTPAGGSTYNEQFFGPGTRLTVL.

The chain has TRBV10-3 and TRBJ1-6, with D possibly matching TRBD1 (5 bases). This CDR3 spans 17 amino acids. Germline V gene data show CDR1 as ENHRY and CDR2 as SYGVKD. V was clipped by 3 bases and J by 10 bases, with 22 bases between them. The CDR3 DNA sequence: TGTGCCATCAGTGACATTAACTTTAGGGGCGCGGGGTCACCCCTCCACTTT. Protein: CAISDINFRGAGSPLHF.

The chain couples TRBV19 to TRBJ1-5; TRBD1 matches 10 bases. The CDR3 is 18 amino acids. V was pared by 4 bases and J by 2 bases, with 11 bases of the junction left unmatched. Germline V CDR1 and CDR2: LNHDA, SQIVND (reference sequence). The CDR3 loop is CASSTRGYGTGGNQPQHF. The CDR3 nucleotides are TGTGCCAGTAGTACGAGGGGCTACGGGACAGGGGGCAATCAGCCCCAGCATTTT.

The V gene is TRBV30, the J gene TRBJ1-1; D is unresolved. The CDR3 is made up of 13 amino acids. Germline V lookup: CDR1 GTSNPN, CDR2 SVGIG (reference sequence). V was pared by 5 bases and J by 2 bases, with 12 bases between. CDR3 loop: CAWGDWGNTEAFF. The CDR3, as DNA: TGTGCCTGGGGTGATTGGGGTAACACTGAAGCTTTCTTT. Based on the CDR3 plus reference TRBV30 and TRBJ1-1, the full variable domain is SQTIHQWPATLVQPVGSPLSLECTVEGTSNPNLYWYRQAAGRGLQLLFYSVGIGQISSEVPQNLSASRPQDRQFILSSKKLLLSDSGFYLCAWGDWGNTEAFFGQGTRLTVV.

The V and J genes are TRBV19 and TRBJ1-6; D is unresolved. The V gene's germline CDR1 is LNHDA and CDR2 SQIVND (reference sequence). The CDR3 length is 13 residues. V lost 7 bases, J lost 5 bases, and 9 bases lay in between. The CDR3 spells CASNRQNNSPLHF. In DNA form, the CDR3 reads TGTGCCAGTAATCGCCAGAATAATTCACCCCTCCACTTT.

This clone was picked up a small number of times. The gene calls are TRBV28 and TRBJ1-5; D remains ambiguous. CDR1 MDHEN and CDR2 SYDVKM come from the germline V gene. The V and J ends lost 7 bases and 7 bases respectively, with 8 bases between them. This CDR3 is built from 11 residues. CDR3 sequence: CASMGEQPQHF. The DNA for the CDR3 is TGTGCCAGCATGGGAGAACAGCCCCAGCATTTT.

J is TRBJ2-5 and V is TRBV4-1; TRBD1 agrees at 7 bases. The V gene end was trimmed by 0 bases and the J gene end by 6 bases; junction bases not matched to a gene: 10. This CDR3 is 16 amino acids long. The germline V gene encodes CDR1 MGHRA and CDR2 YSYEKL. The CDR3 DNA sequence: TGCGCCAGCAGCCAAGATGAAGGCAGGGGGTTCCAGACCCAGTACTTC. Residues: CASSQDEGRGFQTQYF.

As to this clone: The CDR3 does not close with the conserved phenylalanine or tryptophan, likely indicating a read error. Because the CDR3's place on the DNA is in doubt, the DNA is left out and the CDR3 is given as listed by TCRdb. The rearrangement uses TRBV6-1 and TRBJ1-1; TRBD1, the table's D call, was not compared with the DNA. The CDR3 spans 16 residues, counting both ends. Germline V CDR1 and CDR2: MNHNS, SASEGT. The CDR3 sequence is CASSEAAQGENPLGVV.

The CDR3 sequence is CASSPLSEHYEQYF. CDR3 DNA: TGTGCCAGCTCACCACTGTCAGAACATTACGAGCAGTACTTC. The chain recombines TRBV18 with TRBJ2-7, with D uncertain. The length of the CDR3 is 14 residues. The V gene lost 1 base and the J gene lost 4 bases, with 11 bases spanning the gap. Germline values: CDR1 KGHSH, CDR2 LQKENI.

This clone showed up just once. The gene calls are TRBV5-4 and TRBJ2-3, with 7 positions matching TRBD1. Trimming at V came to 0 bases and at J to 0 bases, leaving 7 bases not matched to a gene. CDR1 and CDR2 (germline): SGHNT, YYREEE (reference sequence). This CDR3 comprises 17 residues. The CDR3 spells CASSLGVTGSSTDTQYF. The CDR3 nucleotides are TGTGCCAGCAGCTTGGGAGTGACAGGGTCTAGCACAGATACGCAGTATTTT.

This clone was recorded once. The chain links TRBV4-3 to TRBJ1-6; D not certain. The CDR3 runs to 15 residues. In germline, CDR1 is LGHNA, CDR2 YSLEER. Trimming took 0 bases from V and 7 from J, leaving 10 bases between them. The CDR3, as DNA: TGCGCCAGCAGCCAAGAGGTCGGCGGGAATTCACCCCTCCACTTT. It specifies CASSQEVGGNSPLHF.

This rearrangement joins TRBV28 to TRBJ1-5; 11 nucleotides align to TRBD1. The V gene's germline CDR1 is MDHEN and CDR2 SYDVKM. The junction had 8 bases not matched to a gene; V was cut back by 4 bases and J by 0 bases. This CDR3 spans 18 amino acids. The CDR3 loop is CASSSGTGGNPSNQPQHF. Written as DNA, the CDR3 is TGTGCCAGCAGTTCGGGGACAGGGGGAAACCCTAGCAATCAGCCCCAGCATTTT. Looking up the rest from reference TRBV28 and TRBJ1-5 gives the full variable domain: DVKVTQSSRYLVKRTGEKVFLECVQDMDHENMFWYRQDPGLGLRLIYFSYDVKMKEKGDIPEGYSVSREKKERFSLILESASTNQTSMYLCASSSGTGGNPSNQPQHFGDGTRLSIL.

The chain employs TRBV28 and TRBJ1-3; D call uncertain. CDR1 and CDR2 (germline): MDHEN, SYDVKM. Trimming took off 6 bases at V and 2 bases at J, with 5 bases between the two ends. The CDR3 runs to 12 residues. The CDR3, as DNA: TGTGCCAGCAGGACGGCTGGAAACACCATATATTTT. As protein: CASRTAGNTIYF.

This rearrangement joins TRBV7-2 to TRBJ2-5; D is uncertain. Trimming cost V 5 bases and J 5 bases, with 9 bases left between them. CDR1 and CDR2 from the germline V gene are SGHTA and FQGNSA. This CDR3 comprises 12 residues. This CDR3 reads CASSPAVETQYF. CDR3 nucleotide sequence: TGTGCCAGCAGCCCGGCCGTGGAGACCCAGTACTTC.

Only one count was recorded for this clone. The chain joins TRBV6-7 to TRBJ2-1; D tentatively fits TRBD1 or TRBD2 (6 bases each). TRBV6-7 carries the ORF label, with uncertain function. V was pared by 2 bases and J by 5 bases, with 25 bases between. The CDR3 sequence is 19 residues long. The CDR3 is CASSYHLPSRDWDNNEQFF. The CDR3 DNA is TGTGCCAGCAGTTACCACCTCCCGAGCCGGGACTGGGACAACAATGAGCAGTTCTTC.

This clone appeared a single time. The chain carries TRBV10-3 and TRBJ2-5; D is unresolved. The DNA matches TRBJ2-7 better at its end, which makes the J call doubtful. The CDR3 consists of 13 residues. Germline V gene lookup returns CDR1 ENHRY and CDR2 SYGVKD. CDR3 loop: CAISWAVSYEQYF. The DNA of the CDR3 is TGTGCCATCAGTTGGGCGGTTTCCTACGAGCAGTACTTC.